This T cell receptor (beta chain) stems from a study of shared clonotypes between healthy human individuals. Findings of the study overall: The small donor group covered limited genetic and exposure diversity.

Naive CD8 cells, CD45RO-negative and positively selected for CCR7, excluded terminally differentiated effector memory CD45RA+ cells. Donors comprised only Caucasian adults living in Nashville, Tennessee. Unmatched junction bases numbered 0, after V lost 1 base and J lost 4 bases. The CDR3 has 14 amino acids. From germline, CDR1 is SEHNR and CDR2 FQNEAQ (reference sequence). Genomic DNA of every subset was divided equally among multiple immunoSEQ plates. Generated by immunoSEQ multiplex PCR, the TCRdb table keeps only in-frame clones and is missing some. The table has around 1.9 million clones, around 95% seen once. This clone came up a few times. Antigen unknown. The sample has other DNA sequences that encode this CDR3 too.

The sequenced sample was naive CD8+ T cells from PBMCs. V is TRBV7-9 and J is TRBJ1-5; 8 bases line up with TRBD1. This TCR derives from a man aged 18 to 29 in good health. Some clones in this sample may be carry-over from other donors' samples. The CDR3 coding sequence is TGTGCCAGCAGCTTAGGACAGGGGAATCAGCCCCAGCATTTT. It translates to CASSLGQGNQPQHF. Variable domain in full (rest from reference TRBV7-9 and TRBJ1-5): DTGVSQNPRHKITKRGQNVTFRCDPISEHNRLYWYRQTLGQGPEFLTYFQNEAQLEKSRLLSDRFSAERPKGSFSTLEIQRTEQGDSAMYLCASSLGQGNQPQHFGDGTRLSIL.